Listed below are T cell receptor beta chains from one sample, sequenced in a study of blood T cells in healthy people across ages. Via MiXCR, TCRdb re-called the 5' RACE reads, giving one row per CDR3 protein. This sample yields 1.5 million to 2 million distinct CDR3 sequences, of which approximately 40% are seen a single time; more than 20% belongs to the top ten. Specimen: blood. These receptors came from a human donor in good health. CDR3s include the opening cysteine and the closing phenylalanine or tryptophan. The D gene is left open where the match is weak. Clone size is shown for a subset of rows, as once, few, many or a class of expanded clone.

CASSLIGGRGLDYGYTF TGTGCCAGCAGTTTGATAGGGGGGAGGGGGCTGGACTATGGCTACACCTTC - TRBV28 TRBD1 TRBJ1-2
CASSQVGSNQPQHF TGCGCCAGCAGCCAAGTTGGCAGCAATCAGCCCCAGCATTTT many TRBV4-1 - TRBJ1-5
CASSFTLPYGNQPQHF TGTGCCAGCAGTTTCACCCTCCCATATGGGAATCAGCCCCAGCATTTT - TRBV7-9 - TRBJ1-5
CASRDEGADEQFF TGTGCCAGCAGGGATGAGGGGGCAGATGAGCAGTTCTTC few TRBV7-9 TRBD1 TRBJ2-1
CSVEVSRAGGTDTQYF TGCAGCGTTGAAGTCTCGCGAGCGGGGGGCACAGATACGCAGTATTTT few TRBV29-1 TRBD2 TRBJ2-3
CASSPPITGTGGDEQYF TGTGCCAGCAGTCCACCAATAACAGGGACAGGCGGGGACGAGCAGTACTTC - TRBV28 TRBD1 TRBJ2-7
CATLYEQYF TGCGCCACCTTGTACGAGCAGTACTTC - TRBV5-1 - TRBJ2-7
CSARGTGYINTEAFF TGCAGTGCTAGGGGGACAGGGTATATCAACACTGAAGCTTTCTTT - TRBV20-1 TRBD1 TRBJ1-1
CASSLTGDSQYF TGTGCCAGCAGCTTGACAGGGGATTCGCAGTATTTT - TRBV5-5 TRBD1 TRBJ2-3
CASSPTAYNSPLHF TGTGCCAGCAGTCCGACAGCGTATAATTCACCCCTCCACTTT few TRBV12-3/TRBV12-4 - TRBJ1-6
CASSSTTKDYGYTF TGTGCCAGCTCATCAACTACTAAGGACTATGGCTACACCTTC few TRBV18 - TRBJ1-2
CASSLGTVDIQYF TGTGCCAGCAGCTTAGGGACAGTGGACATTCAGTACTTC - TRBV11-1 - TRBJ2-4
CASSKQLLTDTQYF TGTGCCAGCAGCAAGCAGCTTCTCACAGATACGCAGTATTTT - TRBV12-3/TRBV12-4 - TRBJ2-3
CASSQDMGRYNSPLHF TGTGCCAGCAGCCAAGATATGGGTCGTTATAATTCACCCCTCCACTTT - TRBV4-2 - TRBJ1-6
CASIERDRQSTDEKLFF TGTGCCAGCATCGAACGGGACAGGCAATCAACTGATGAAAAACTGTTTTTT few TRBV6-1 TRBD1 TRBJ1-4
CASSALLATDTQYF TGTGCCAGCAGCGCTCTATTGGCCACAGATACGCAGTATTTT few TRBV7-2 - TRBJ2-3
CASGDRGPVYGYTF TGTGCCAGCGGGGACAGGGGGCCGGTCTATGGCTACACCTTC - TRBV6-2/TRBV6-3 TRBD1 TRBJ1-2
CASSPEGGTISYEQYF TGTGCCAGCAGCCCCGAAGGGGGAACCATCTCCTACGAACAGTACTTC - TRBV5-6 - TRBJ2-7
CSVKVAAYTYEQYF TGCAGCGTCAAAGTGGCAGCATACACCTACGAGCAGTACTTC - TRBV29-1 - TRBJ2-7
CASSSGAIGETQYF TGCGCCAGCAGCTCCGGGGCAATCGGAGAGACCCAGTACTTC few TRBV5-1 - TRBJ2-5
CASSPGGASGGSEQFF TGTGCCAGCAGCCCAGGCGGGGCTAGCGGGGGGAGTGAGCAGTTCTTC - TRBV7-2 TRBD2 TRBJ2-1
CASSPPWNTEAFF TGTGCCAGCAGTCCCCCGTGGAACACTGAAGCTTTCTTT few TRBV12-3/TRBV12-4 - TRBJ1-1
CSARDELGYGYTF TGCAGTGCTAGAGATGAGTTAGGCTATGGCTACACCTTC - TRBV20-1 - TRBJ1-2
CASSEWTGVLRGQYF TGTGCCAGCAGTGAGTGGACAGGTGTTCTCCGCGGGCAGTACTTC - TRBV2 TRBD1 TRBJ2-7
CATRTGPDTQYF TGTGCCACCCGGACAGGGCCAGATACGCAGTATTTT few TRBV12-3/TRBV12-4 TRBD1 TRBJ2-3
CASSVGPASNQPQHF TGTGCCAGCAGCGTGGGTCCGGCGAGCAATCAGCCCCAGCATTTT - TRBV9 - TRBJ1-5
CASSPTLAGQYNEQFF TGTGCCAGCAGCCCTACCCTAGCGGGTCAATACAATGAGCAGTTCTTC few TRBV5-5 TRBD2 TRBJ2-1
CASRETTGTPSQFF TGTGCCAGCAGAGAAACAACCGGGACACCCTCTCAGTTCTTC - TRBV11-3 - TRBJ2-1
CASSSSRQGFGEQFF TGTGCCAGCAGCTCCAGCAGACAGGGGTTTGGTGAGCAGTTCTTC - TRBV7-2 TRBD1 TRBJ2-1